A selection of T cell receptor beta chains follows, all from one sample in a study of cytomegalovirus exposure and HLA in healthy donors. Repertoires were generated with immunoSEQ multiplex PCR, while TCRdb's copy carries only in-frame clones and drops some. The repertoire includes 100,000 or so clones, roughly 82% of them detected once, and 1.2% sits in the top ten. The specimen sequenced was PBMCs. These receptors were taken from a woman between 18 and 30 years old in good health and CMV-seronegative. The CDR3 runs from the conserved cysteine through the conserved F or W. D genes are given only for firm matches. Rows may omit the clone size; those that give it use once, few, many or a size class.

TRBJ2-4 | few | 11 | TRBV6-6 | - | TGTGCCAGCAGTTCCGAAAACATTCAGTACTTC | CASSSENIQYF
TRBJ2-7 | - | 12 | TRBV29-1 | - | TGCAGCGTTCCGCAGGAACCCTACGAGCAGTACTTC | CSVPQEPYEQYF
TRBJ2-1 | - | 16 | TRBV6-5 | TRBD2 | TGTGCCAGCAGTTACTCATCTAGCGGGACCAGGAATGAGCAGTTCTTC | CASSYSSSGTRNEQFF
TRBJ2-3 | - | 15 | TRBV18 | TRBD1 | TGTGCCAGCTCACCGCTGGACAGGAGTGCAGATACGCAGTATTTT | CASSPLDRSADTQYF
TRBJ1-1 | few | 13 | TRBV4-1 | - | TGCGCCAGCAGTCGGGGGTCACGCACTGAAGCTTTCTTT | CASSRGSRTEAFF
TRBJ2-1 | - | 15 | TRBV6-5 | - | TGTGCCAGCAGTTACTCGTTGGACGGTGGCGGGGAGCAGTTCTTC | CASSYSLDGGGEQFF
TRBJ1-1 | - | 16 | TRBV4-3 | - | TGCGCCAGCAGCCATGGACTTGACATGCGGTACACTGAAGCTTTCTTT | CASSHGLDMRYTEAFF
TRBJ1-5 | - | 16 | TRBV7-8 | - | TGTGCCAGCAGCCCGACCGGCCGGGGGTCCGATCAGCCCCAGCATTTT | CASSPTGRGSDQPQHF
TRBJ2-7 | - | 13 | TRBV5-6 | - | TGTGCCAGCAGCTTGGCCAGCTCAGCGCCTGGGTACTTC | CASSLASSAPGYF
TRBJ2-1 | - | 20 | TRBV28 | TRBD2 | TGTGCCAGCAGTTCCCGATTCCTAGCGGGAGGGGGGGTTTACTATGTATGGCAGTTCTTC | CASSSRFLAGGGVYYVWQFF
TRBJ1-6 | - | 15 | TRBV28 | - | TGTGCCAGCATCTCCCCGCAGGGTCAGGGGTCACCCCTCCACTTT | CASISPQGQGSPLHF
TRBJ2-7 | - | 15 | TRBV18 | TRBD2 | TGTGCCAGCTCACCGGTACTAGCGGAGACCTACGAGCAGTACTTC | CASSPVLAETYEQYF
TRBJ2-1 | - | 9 | TRBV5-1 | - | TGCGCCACCCGTCATGAGCAGTTCTTC | CATRHEQFF
TRBJ2-1 | - | 14 | TRBV13 | - | TGTGCCAGCATGGGTGGTAGCGGTTACAATGAGCAGTTCTTC | CASMGGSGYNEQFF
TRBJ1-1 | - | 13 | TRBV5-1 | TRBD1 | TGCGCCAGCAGCCGGGACAGCGGGACTGAAGCTTTCTTT | CASSRDSGTEAFF
TRBJ2-2 | - | 18 | TRBV4-2 | TRBD2 | TGTGCCAGCAGCCCGGAGGGACTAGCGGGAGCGGCCACCGGGGAGCTGTTTTTT | CASSPEGLAGAATGELFF
TRBJ2-7 | - | 15 | TRBV9 | TRBD2 | TGTGCCAGCAGCGCGGGGACTAGCGGGACCTACGAGCAGTACTTC | CASSAGTSGTYEQYF
TRBJ1-1 | - | 12 | TRBV30 | TRBD1 | TGTGCCTGGGACAGGGACCACACTGAAGCTTTCTTT | CAWDRDHTEAFF